The sequence of this T cell receptor (beta chain) was determined in a study of T cells in Graves' hyperthyroidism and ophthalmopathy. On this clonotype: Its antigen remains unidentified.

Amplified TCR beta CDR3 regions derived from RNA transcripts. HTBI primers were employed in a first-round RT-PCR of the TCR CDR3. TCRdb re-called the multiplex PCR reads through MiXCR, storing one row per CDR3 protein. The repertoire consists of more than 500,000 distinct CDR3 sequences, with 15% to 20% occurring once and the leading ten covering roughly 29%. Under 3 months was the duration of disease in ophthalmopathy patients, who also had a Clinical Activity Score of at least 3 and a NOSPECS grade of at least 4. Thyroid ultrasound, orbital computed tomography, clinical symptoms, and serum thyroxine and TRAb underpinned diagnoses. Study-level points and caveats: Blood shared most expanded thyroid clonotypes above 0.001.

The TCR comes from a woman in her 30s with Graves' ophthalmopathy. Sequences were obtained from blood.

CDR3 in DNA: TGCGCCAGCAGCTTGTTTAGAGGGAGGGCACAAGAGACCCAGTACTTC. It yields the protein CASSLFRGRAQETQYF. The chain combines TRBV5-1 with TRBJ2-5; 7 bases are shared with TRBD2. This CDR3 comprises 16 residues. J was trimmed by 2 bases and V by 1 base; bases with no gene match: 8. CDR1 and CDR2 from the germline V gene are SGHRS and YFSETQ.